This T cell receptor beta chain was retrieved from a study of long-term antiretroviral therapy in people with HIV. Across the study: Collection dates of the earliest samples fall about a decade before the 2015 immediate-ART recommendation. Findings and caveats of the study: Repertoires looked antigen-experienced, with only a slight naive shift after ART.

V lost 6 bases to trimming and J lost 2 bases; unmatched junction nucleotides: 8. The length of the CDR3 is 15 residues. Per the germline V gene, CDR1 is SNHLY and CDR2 is FYNNEI. With respect to this clone: No antigen is known for it.

The libraries were made with immunoSEQ v3.0 at survey level. Some clones are missing from TCRdb's copy, which holds only in-frame ones; the method was immunoSEQ multiplex PCR. This table holds around 16,000 clones, roughly 88% found once. From each donor, at least one pre-ART PBMC sample and at least two post-ART PBMC samples were obtained. Everyone in the study who had HIV was treated in the United States. The chain carries TRBV2 and TRBJ2-7; 9 positions match TRBD2. The sequenced sample was unsorted PBMCs, obtained 0.7 years before starting antiretroviral therapy. This receptor was obtained from a man between 45 and 60 years old with HIV. CDR3 nucleotides: TGTGCCAGCAGCTCCTTTCAGCGGGGGGCCTACGAGCAGTACTTC. Its translation: CASSSFQRGAYEQYF.